This entry describes one T cell receptor beta chain. What it binds is not known. This entry belongs to a study of shared clonotypes between healthy human individuals. Whole-study results and caveats: The donor pool, a small one, limited the genetic and exposure-history diversity represented.

CDR1 is MGHRA and CDR2 is YSYEKL in the germline V gene. The CDR3 has 14 amino acids. CD45RO negativity and positive selection for CCR7 defined naive CD8 cells, a population that excluded terminally differentiated effector memory CD45RA+ cells. There were only Caucasian adults among the donors, and all lived in Nashville, Tennessee. Profiled with immunoSEQ multiplex PCR; TCRdb holds only in-frame clones, not every one. The sample lists approximately 2,000,000 clones; over 85% were seen once. The chain employs TRBV4-1 and TRBJ2-5; D unresolved. The DNA end favors TRBJ2-7, so the J call may be wrong. Material for sequencing was naive CD8+ T cells from PBMCs. The clonotype was recovered from a man aged 18 to 29 in good health. Some clones in this sample may be carry-over from other donors' samples. CDR3 nucleotide sequence: TGCGCCAGCAGCCAATTTCTAGTTTCCTACGAGCAGTACTTC. Amino acids: CASSQFLVSYEQYF.